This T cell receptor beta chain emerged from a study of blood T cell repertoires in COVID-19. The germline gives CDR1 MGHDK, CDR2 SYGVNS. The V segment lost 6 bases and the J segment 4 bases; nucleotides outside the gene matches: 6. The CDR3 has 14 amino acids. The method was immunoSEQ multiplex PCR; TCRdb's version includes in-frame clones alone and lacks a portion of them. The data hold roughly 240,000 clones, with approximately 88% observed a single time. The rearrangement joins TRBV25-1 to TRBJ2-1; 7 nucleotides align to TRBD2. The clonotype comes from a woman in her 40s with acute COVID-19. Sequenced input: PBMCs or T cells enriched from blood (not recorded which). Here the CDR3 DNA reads TGTGCCAGCAGAGGCGGGGGTGCTTACAATGAGCAGTTCTTC. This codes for CASRGGGAYNEQFF.